Listed here are 10 T cell receptor beta chains from one sample, sequenced in a study of technical replicates of blood from a handful of donors. Clones were read by immunoSEQ multiplex PCR, and TCRdb kept only the in-frame ones, dropping some. This table has tens of thousands of clones, about nine tenths appearing once. Input material: T cells isolated from PBMCs. Source of these receptors: a human donor in good health.

This chain links TRBV4-2 with TRBJ2-3; D is ambiguous. CDR3 length equals 15 residues. Trimming left V 0 bases short and J 2 bases short, with 9 bases between. Looked up from germline, CDR1 is LGHNA and CDR2 is YNFKEQ. This CDR3 is CASSQEAFFTDTQYF. The CDR3 coding sequence is TGTGCCAGCAGCCAAGAAGCGTTTTTCACAGATACGCAGTATTTT.

The CDR3 nucleotides read TGCGCCAGCAGCCAAATACATGGGGGGGCCCTAGAGCCCCAGCATTTT. Translation gives CASSQIHGGALEPQHF. This rearrangement joins TRBV4-1 to TRBJ1-5; tentatively, D is TRBD1 (6 bases). The V end was cut by 2 bases, the J end by 8 bases, with 19 bases between. Germline lookup yields CDR1 MGHRA and CDR2 YSYEKL. The CDR3 is 16 residues long.

V usage is TRBV19 and J usage is TRBJ1-5; no clear D. Trimming left V 3 bases short and J 7 bases short, with 13 bases between. Germline CDR1 is LNHDA and CDR2 is SQIVND (reference sequence). This CDR3 region has 14 residues. DNA for the CDR3: TGTGCCAGTAGTATCTACTTGTTTCGGCAGCCCCAGCATTTT. This sequence encodes CASSIYLFRQPQHF.

The rearrangement links TRBV5-6 to TRBJ2-7; perhaps TRBD1 as D (5 bases). The CDR3 contains 14 residues. Germline V lookup: CDR1 SGHDT, CDR2 YYEEEE. The V and J ends lost 1 base and 1 base respectively, with 9 bases between them. As DNA, the CDR3 is TGTGCCAGCAGCTTGCGACAGATATCCTACGAGCAGTACTTC. This codes for CASSLRQISYEQYF.

This clone was seen once. The V gene is TRBV28, the J gene TRBJ1-1; D might be TRBD1 (5 bases). From germline, CDR1 is MDHEN and CDR2 SYDVKM. V was shortened by 6 bases and J by 3 bases, with 14 bases between the two germline ends. The CDR3 runs 14 residues. The CDR3: CASRRAGGDTEAFF. The CDR3, as DNA: TGTGCCAGCAGACGGGCCGGGGGGGACACTGAAGCTTTCTTT.

In this sample, this clone turned up a few times. The chain recombines TRBV9 with TRBJ1-5; tentative D call: TRBD1 (6 bases). CDR3 length: 14 residues. Germline lookup yields CDR1 SGDLS and CDR2 YYNGEE. Trimming cost V 4 bases and J 6 bases, with 14 bases left between them. The CDR3 reads CASSPAGEIQPQHF. CDR3 DNA sequence: TGTGCCAGCAGCCCCGCAGGGGAGATTCAGCCCCAGCATTTT.

V gene TRBV19 combines with J gene TRBJ2-7; 9 nucleotides match TRBD2. The CDR3 is 16 residues long. V gave up 3 bases and J gave up 3 bases; unmatched junction bases: 9. The germline gives CDR1 LNHDA, CDR2 SQIVND (reference sequence). CDR3 DNA sequence: TGTGCCAGTAGTATGAACCCCTGGCGGGAGGGCTACGAGCAGTACTTC. Encoded protein: CASSMNPWREGYEQYF.

This rearrangement joins TRBV4-2 to TRBJ2-1, with 10 bases aligning to TRBD2. Germline CDR1 and CDR2: LGHNA and YNFKEQ. The length of the CDR3 is 19 residues. V was clipped by 1 base and J by 5 bases; unmatched bases: 14. The CDR3 coding sequence is TGTGCCAGCAGCCAAGTCGTGTATGGGCTAGCGGGAGCGAACAATGAGCAGTTCTTC. Amino acid sequence: CASSQVVYGLAGANNEQFF.

As regards this clone: One end of the junction is discordant with germline, which a read error may explain. The rearrangement uses TRBV7-6 and TRBJ2-3, with TRBD2 matching 12 bases. The CDR3 is 16 residues long. The germline V gene has CDR1 SGHVS and CDR2 FNYEAQ. The CDR3, as DNA: TGTGCCGGCAGCTTAGAGCTAGCGGGAGGGTTAGATACGCAGTATTTT. Residues: CAGSLELAGGLDTQYF. The complete variable domain, with remaining parts taken from reference TRBV7-6 and TRBJ2-3, reads GAGVSQSPRYKVTKRGQDVALRCDPISGHVSLYWYRQALGQGPEFLTYFNYEAQQDKSGLPNDRFSAERPEGSISTLTIQRTEQRDSAMYRCAGSLELAGGLDTQYFGPGTRLTVL.

This sequence joins TRBV14 and TRBJ1-2; a possible D gene is TRBD1 (5 bases). CDR1 is SGHDN, CDR2 FVKESK, per germline. Trimming removed 0 bases from V and 1 base from J, with 12 bases in between. The CDR3 is 16 amino acids. The CDR3 sequence is CASSQEALGGNYGYTF. The CDR3 coding sequence is TGTGCCAGCAGCCAAGAAGCATTGGGGGGTAACTATGGCTACACCTTC.